The T cell receptor beta chain under discussion was sequenced for a study of human T cells and chemical hapten exposure (dated by TCRdb to the early 2020s). Notes on the research overall: For sensitization, 2% DPC in acetone was applied to an approximately 2 cm by approximately 2 cm area of upper inner arm skin. Throughout the approximately 25-week study period, patients were also given weekly therapeutic DPC doses on the scalp. Libraries were combined into a pool for sequencing, and differences in TCR yield between samples came mainly from small differences in library volumes within the pool. The mostly female patient cohort included alopecia areata with under or over 50% scalp involvement, alopecia totalis and alopecia universalis. This study followed changes in the peripheral blood TCR repertoire in vivo during primary and secondary sensitization of alopecia patients to the hapten diphenylcyclopropenone (DPC). Blood was sampled from patients pre-sensitization (week 0) and at 2, 6 and about 24 weeks after DPC sensitization. Patch testing was done on the upper back using Finn chambers containing 0.01% DPC, and results were scored after 6 days according to International Contact Dermatitis Research Group standards. Blood for TCR sequencing was provided by twenty-nine alopecia patients at one to four time points (pre-sensitization, 2, 6 and 24 weeks).

Receptor libraries were prepared by RACE. Sequencer: NextSeq 500. Library preparation attached unique molecular identifiers to individual cDNA molecules for quantitative, reproducible TCR counting. Both TCR alpha and TCR beta chains were sequenced from each blood RNA sample. The original pipeline was this. A median of roughly 98,000 TCRs per sample was observed, with a range of about 20,000 to 700,000. The Decombinator software suite was used to annotate the V, J and CDR3 of the TCR reads. To make PS versus PT1 abundance plots, every sample was subsampled to the same number of TCRs (28,000). TCRs were defined as expanded if absent before sensitization and observed at least eight times at the 2-week time point. TCRdb passed the public sequencing reads through fastp at Q25 and MiXCR, retaining productive beta sequences. When rows share a CDR3 protein, they turn into one entry using the most common DNA and genes. TCRdb's processing, not the study's, gives the V and J calls here. Counted in this sample were some 88,000 distinct CDR3 sequences; 8% to 13% of them appeared once. 2.2% of the sample goes to the ten largest clones.

The sample's time point label, decoded: patch test 2, 6 weeks after DPC sensitization. Reading the label with the study, this specimen's treatment or condition is: therapeutic diphenylcyclopropenone sensitization with weekly scalp DPC. At every patch-test visit, the blood draw took place before the patch test was put on. Patients were eligible if aged 18 to 70, diagnosed with alopecia and judged suitable for DPC therapy, and pregnant patients were excluded. Total RNA was extracted from unfractionated whole blood collected in Tempus Blood RNA tubes. The CDR1 and CDR2 encoded by the germline V gene are LGHNT and FRNRAP. The CDR3, from cysteine to phenylalanine, totals 15 residues. CDR3 DNA is the only sequence kept; it has 45 bases, read in frame from the first base. V is reduced by 7 bases and J by 2 bases, leaving a spacing of 16 bases between them. A note on this clonotype: No antigen is known for it. No base quality values were provided; no much bigger clone lies one nucleotide off.

Overall results and qualifications from the work: Expanded TCRs formed significantly more large CDR3 similarity clusters than pre-sensitization or healthy control sets, consistent with antigen-driven responses. Repeated subsampling changed both the strength of the expansion versus patch-test correlation and the threshold at which the correlation became significant. Because all patients had alopecia, a presumed autoimmune disease, the immune response of the patients might differ from that of healthy individuals. Patch test score correlated positively with the number of PT1 expanded TCRs, reaching significance at thresholds 8, 16 and 32 but not at 4. The number of TCRs above 1 in 1000 frequency did not change with DPC sensitization; there was no evidence of global repertoire structure alterations.

This specimen consisted of whole blood, obtained in connection with sensitization to the hapten diphenylcyclopropenone (DPC). The receptor was isolated from a man aged 40-55 years with alopecia areata. Some clones in this sample may be carry-over from other donors' samples. This chain is built from TRBV12-5 and TRBJ2-3; the best D guess is TRBD1, with 6 bases matching. The DNA sequence is as follows: TGTGCTAGTGCCCGGACAGATTTGAACACAGATACGCAGTATTTT. Its translation reads: CASARTDLNTDTQYF. The CDR3 plus the reference TRBV12-5 and TRBJ2-3 genes for the other parts give the full variable domain: DARVTQTPRHKVTEMGQEVTMRCQPILGHNTVFWYRQTMMQGLELLAYFRNRAPLDDSGMPKDRFSAEMPDATLATLKIQPSEPRDSAVYFCASARTDLNTDTQYFGPGTRLTVL.